The 14 T cell receptor beta chains in this list originate from one sample, sequenced in a study of CD8 T cells in ankylosing spondylitis. TCRdb processed the 5' RACE reads anew with MiXCR; each CDR3 protein has one entry. The repertoire holds about 340,000 distinct CDR3 sequences, with roughly 14% as singletons. The sample was blood, either unsorted or a sorted T cell fraction (not recorded which). Receptor source: a male donor with ankylosing spondylitis or in good health (not recorded which).

CDR3 protein: CASSLIRAATSADTQYF. The CDR3 DNA reads TGCGCCAGCAGCCTGATCCGGGCCGCCACGTCAGCAGATACGCAGTATTTT. The chain employs TRBV5-1 and TRBJ2-3; no definite D call. Trimming removed 4 bases at V and 4 bases at J, with 22 bases between. CDR3 length: 17 amino acids. The germline V gene has CDR1 SGHRS and CDR2 YFSETQ.

The J gene is TRBJ2-7, the V gene TRBV18, with TRBD2 as a possible D gene (6 bases). The V end was cut by 3 bases, the J end by 4 bases, with 16 bases between. The CDR3 runs to 15 residues. Germline loops: CDR1 KGHSH, CDR2 LQKENI. The CDR3 sequence is CASSPGYGGEYEQYF. The CDR3 bases are TGTGCCAGCTCACCCGGGTACGGGGGAGAGTACGAGCAGTACTTC.

V and J are TRBV18 and TRBJ2-5; D remains ambiguous. Trimming cost V 3 bases and J 7 bases, with 12 bases left between them. The germline CDR1 and CDR2 sequences are KGHSH and LQKENI. This CDR3 is 13 amino acids long. The CDR3 protein is CASSPPAEGTQYF. DNA for the CDR3: TGTGCCAGCTCACCCCCGGCAGAAGGGACCCAGTACTTC. Combining the CDR3 with reference TRBV18 and TRBJ2-5 gives the whole variable domain NAGVMQNPRHLVRRRGQEARLRCSPMKGHSHVYWYRQLPEEGLKFMVYLQKENIIDESGMPKERFSAEFPKEGPSILRIQQVVRGDSAAYFCASSPPAEGTQYFGPGTRLLVL.

The chain carries TRBV7-2 and TRBJ2-1; possible D gene TRBD2, 6 bases. CDR1 and CDR2 (germline): SGHTA, FQGNSA. The CDR3 is 15 residues long. Between the trimmed V and J ends, which lost 1 base and 4 bases, there was a span of 11 bases. CDR3 protein: CASSLGWGEYNEQFF. CDR3 coding DNA: TGTGCCAGCAGCTTAGGGTGGGGGGAATACAATGAGCAGTTCTTC.

V usage is TRBV7-6 and J usage is TRBJ2-1; D call uncertain. Per the germline V gene, CDR1 is SGHVS and CDR2 is FNYEAQ. This CDR3 is 12 amino acids long. Trimming removed 5 bases at V and 6 bases at J, with 8 bases between. CDR3 sequence (DNA): TGTGCCAGCAGCCCAATCGGCAATGAGCAGTTCTTC. The encoded protein is CASSPIGNEQFF.

The chain couples TRBV5-5 to TRBJ1-4, with TRBD1 matching over 9 bases. This CDR3 comprises 16 residues. Germline V gene lookup returns CDR1 SGHKS and CDR2 YYEKEE (reference sequence). Trimming took 3 bases from V and 2 from J; bases not matched to a gene: 5. CDR3 nucleotide sequence: TGTGCCAGCAGCTCGATGGGGACAGGGACTAATGAAAAACTGTTTTTT. Amino acids: CASSSMGTGTNEKLFF.

This chain uses TRBV12-3 or TRBV12-4 with TRBJ1-1, with TRBD1 matching 8 bases. The V segment lost 6 bases and the J segment 5 bases; nucleotides outside the gene matches: 5. The CDR3 loop spans 13 amino acids. The CDR3 spells CASRVRGQTEAFF. The CDR3 bases are TGTGCCAGCAGGGTCAGGGGGCAGACTGAAGCTTTCTTT.

This clonotype has only a few counts. The rearrangement joins TRBV12-3 or TRBV12-4 to TRBJ2-2; D possibly corresponds to TRBD2 (7 bases). This CDR3 is 15 amino acids long. The V end lost 0 bases, the J end lost 7 bases, and 12 bases lay between the germline ends. CDR3 bases: TGTGCCAGCAGTTTAGCGGGGGGGCTAATCGGGGAGCTGTTTTTT. Translated, it gives CASSLAGGLIGELFF.

The rearrangement links TRBV25-1 to TRBJ1-2; 7 bases map to TRBD1. The germline V gene encodes CDR1 MGHDK and CDR2 SYGVNS. The CDR3 extends over 15 amino acids. With V trimmed by 2 bases and J by 8 bases, 11 bases remained unmatched. The CDR3 sequence is CASSEPYPRGDGYTF. The CDR3 DNA follows: TGTGCCAGCAGTGAACCATATCCCAGGGGGGACGGCTACACCTTC.

This clonotype was seen at least ten times. The V call is TRBV3-1, the J call TRBJ1-5, with D perhaps TRBD1 (5 bases). Germline CDR1 is LGHDT and CDR2 is YNNKEL (reference sequence). The CDR3 has 13 residues. Trimming shortened V by 5 bases and J by 5 bases, and 10 bases separated the two germline ends. The CDR3 protein is CASSRRGDQPQHF. In DNA form, the CDR3 reads TGTGCCAGCAGCAGAAGGGGCGATCAGCCCCAGCATTTT.

This sequence joins TRBV2 and TRBJ2-7; 8 nucleotides agree with TRBD1. Germline CDR1 is SNHLY and CDR2 is FYNNEI. After removal of 3 bases from V and 7 bases from J, the junction contained 5 bases not matched to a gene. This CDR3 has 13 residues. DNA of the CDR3: TGTGCCAGCAGTGAGACAGGGGCCTGGGAGCAGTACTTC. It is translated as CASSETGAWEQYF. The variable domain in full, completed from reference TRBV2 and TRBJ2-7, reads EPEVTQTPSHQVTQMGQEVILRCVPISNHLYFYWYRQILGQKVEFLVSFYNNEISEKSEIFDDQFSVERPDGSNFTLKIRSTKLEDSAMYFCASSETGAWEQYFGPGTRLTVT.

This chain joins TRBV2 and TRBJ1-2; TRBD1 might be the D (6 bases). V lost 6 bases, J lost 4 bases, and 15 bases lay in between. The CDR3 runs 14 residues. Germline CDR1 is SNHLY and CDR2 is FYNNEI. CDR3 loop: CASRDIGTTYGYTF. In DNA form, the CDR3 reads TGTGCCAGCAGGGATATCGGGACAACCTATGGCTACACCTTC.

This clonotype was observed a handful of times. The chain carries TRBV12-5 and TRBJ1-1; tentatively, D is TRBD1 (5 bases). Per the germline V gene, CDR1 is LGHNT and CDR2 is FRNRAP. This CDR3 is 15 amino acids long. The V end was cut by 2 bases, the J end by 0 bases, with 10 bases between. CDR3 in DNA: TGTGCTAGTGGTTTGTCCCGGGGGGTGAACACTGAAGCTTTCTTT. This sequence encodes CASGLSRGVNTEAFF. Looking up the rest from reference TRBV12-5 and TRBJ1-1 gives the full variable domain: DARVTQTPRHKVTEMGQEVTMRCQPILGHNTVFWYRQTMMQGLELLAYFRNRAPLDDSGMPKDRFSAEMPDATLATLKIQPSEPRDSAVYFCASGLSRGVNTEAFFGQGTRLTVV.

This chain joins TRBV27 and TRBJ2-2; D gene uncertain. The germline CDR1 and CDR2 sequences are MNHEY and SMNVEV (reference sequence). Trimming took off 2 bases at V and 4 bases at J, with 5 bases between the two ends. The length of the CDR3 is 13 residues. The CDR3 region is CASSLVITGELFF. CDR3 nucleotides: TGTGCCAGCAGTTTAGTCATCACCGGGGAGCTGTTTTTT.